Listed below are T cell receptor beta chains from one sample, sequenced in a study of T cell responses to AZD1222 COVID-19 vaccine. Clones were sequenced by immunoSEQ multiplex PCR, and TCRdb holds only the in-frame ones, with some missing. The top ten clones hold 5% to 6.5% of a sample with approximately 150,000 clones, roughly 91% of them seen once. The sample in question was peripheral blood, obtained 28 days after the second AZD1222 dose. Receptor source: an adult who received the AZD1222 COVID-19 vaccine. The CDR3 runs from the conserved cysteine through the conserved F or W. Fields, in order: D gene, V gene, clone size, CDR3 length, J gene, CDR3 DNA, CDR3 protein. A D gene is named only where the DNA matches it firmly. For some rows the clone size is stated as once, few or many, or as a class when expanded; others skip it.

TRBD2	TRBV5-5	NA	17	TRBJ2-2	TGTGCCAGCAGCTTGGCACTAGCGGGGGCGAACACCGGGGAGCTGTTTTTT	CASSLALAGANTGELFF
NA	TRBV21-1	NA	17	TRBJ1-1	TGTGCCAGCAGCAAAGACCCAGGGACAGAAATGAACACTGAAGCTTTCTTT	CASSKDPGTEMNTEAFF
NA	TRBV9	NA	16	TRBJ2-5	TGTGCCAGCAGCCCTAGAGGGGGGCAAGTGGGAGAGACCCAGTACTTC	CASSPRGGQVGETQYF
NA	TRBV7-9	NA	15	TRBJ2-7	TGTGCCAGCAGCCGGGACACCGTTATGTCCTACGAGCAGTACTTC	CASSRDTVMSYEQYF
NA	TRBV30	NA	12	TRBJ1-4	TGTGCCTGGAGTGGCATCGGGGGAAAACTGTTTTTT	CAWSGIGGKLFF
TRBD2	TRBV28	NA	15	TRBJ2-5	TGTGCCAGCAGTTTATTGGGCAGCGGGGGAGAGACCCAGTACTTC	CASSLLGSGGETQYF
NA	TRBV12-5	NA	12	TRBJ2-1	TGTGCTAGTGGTTTGGGGTGGAATGAGCAGTTCTTC	CASGLGWNEQFF
TRBD1	TRBV10-1	NA	15	TRBJ2-2	TGCGCCAGCGTAGGGGGCCACTGGCTCACCGGGGAGCTGTTTTTT	CASVGGHWLTGELFF
TRBD1	TRBV23-1	NA	16	TRBJ2-7	TGCGCCAGCAGTCAAGGCCCACGGGACAGGGGATACGAGCAGTACTTC	CASSQGPRDRGYEQYF
NA	TRBV11-3	NA	14	TRBJ2-2	TGTGCCAGCAGCTTAGTTCAGGGCACCGGGGAGCTGTTTTTT	CASSLVQGTGELFF
TRBD2	TRBV19	few	20	TRBJ2-2	TGTGCCAGTAGTATGTGGAGTTACCTAGCGGGGGGGCCGAACACCGGGGAGCTGTTTTTT	CASSMWSYLAGGPNTGELFF
TRBD1	TRBV4-2	NA	15	TRBJ1-4	TGTGCCAGCAGCCAAAAACAGGGGTCTGGGGAAAAACTGTTTTTT	CASSQKQGSGEKLFF
NA	TRBV2	NA	14	TRBJ2-7	TGTGCCAGCAGTGAGGTCAGGCAGGCCTACGAGCAGTACTTC	CASSEVRQAYEQYF
NA	TRBV30	few	13	TRBJ2-6	TGTGCCTGGAGTAACCACGGGGCCAACGTCCTGACTTTC	CAWSNHGANVLTF
NA	TRBV6-5	NA	11	TRBJ1-2	TGTGCCAGCAGGGCTAACTATGGCTACACCTTC	CASRANYGYTF
NA	TRBV18	NA	15	TRBJ1-4	TGTGCCAGCTCACCAGGGGAAACAACTAATGAAAAACTGTTTTTT	CASSPGETTNEKLFF
TRBD1	TRBV4-3	NA	16	TRBJ1-4	TGCGCCAGCAGCCGGGACAGGCGAGCAACTAATGAAAAACTGTTTTTT	CASSRDRRATNEKLFF
NA	TRBV30	NA	13	TRBJ2-7	TGTGCCTGGGCCGACTGGGCAGGCCGCGAGCAGTACTTC	CAWADWAGREQYF
TRBD2	TRBV4-2	NA	18	TRBJ2-1	TGTGCCAGCAGCCAAGAGTTTCCCGTGGCGGGAGGGCATGGTGAGCAGTTCTTC	CASSQEFPVAGGHGEQFF
NA	TRBV30	NA	14	TRBJ1-2	TGTGCCTGGAGACGTGACCCGGGACAAGGGGCGGACACCTTC	CAWRRDPGQGADTF
NA	TRBV30	NA	13	TRBJ1-5	TGTGCCTGGAGTATGCGTGAGTTTCAGCCCCAGCATTTT	CAWSMREFQPQHF
NA	TRBV19	NA	12	TRBJ1-2	TGTGCCAGTAGTTTCGGGGGAAGTGGCTACACCTTC	CASSFGGSGYTF
TRBD1	TRBV28	NA	15	TRBJ1-1	TGTGCCAGCAGTGGGGTGGGGACAGGGGACACTGAAGCTTTCTTT	CASSGVGTGDTEAFF
TRBD1	TRBV19	NA	16	TRBJ1-4	TGTGCCAGTAGTCTCCAGGGGGCATCGACTAATGAAAAACTGTTTTTT	CASSLQGASTNEKLFF
NA	TRBV5-1	NA	16	TRBJ1-2	TGCGCCAGCAGCTTGGGCCGACTAGGACAGAGCTATGGCTACACCTTC	CASSLGRLGQSYGYTF
NA	TRBV27	NA	14	TRBJ1-2	TGTGCCAGCAGTTTATCGTTCCAGATTGATGGCTACACCTTC	CASSLSFQIDGYTF
TRBD2	TRBV7-2	NA	16	TRBJ2-5	TGTGCCAGCACCTCTTGGGAGGGAGGCTTCCAAGAGACCCAGTACTTC	CASTSWEGGFQETQYF
NA	TRBV20-1	NA	11	TRBJ2-1	TGCAGTGCTAGGGCCAGGGATGAGCAGTTCTTC	CSARARDEQFF
NA	TRBV11-2	NA	15	TRBJ2-3	TGTGCCAGCAGCCCTCGGACTCCCCAGACAGATACGCAGTATTTT	CASSPRTPQTDTQYF
TRBD1	TRBV27	NA	16	TRBJ1-6	TGTGCCAGCAGTTATAGGACAGGCCGCTATAATTCACCCCTCCACTTT	CASSYRTGRYNSPLHF
TRBD1	TRBV6-5	NA	15	TRBJ2-7	TGTGCCAGCAGTTACTCCTGGACAGGGGGCGGCGAGCAGTACTTC	CASSYSWTGGGEQYF
NA	TRBV29-1	NA	13	TRBJ1-1	TGCAGCGTCCAACTCGAATGGAACACTGAAGCTTTCTTT	CSVQLEWNTEAFF
TRBD2	TRBV5-1	NA	16	TRBJ2-7	TGCGCCAGCAGCCCCAAGCCTAGCGGGAGGGCCTACGAGCAGTACTTC	CASSPKPSGRAYEQYF